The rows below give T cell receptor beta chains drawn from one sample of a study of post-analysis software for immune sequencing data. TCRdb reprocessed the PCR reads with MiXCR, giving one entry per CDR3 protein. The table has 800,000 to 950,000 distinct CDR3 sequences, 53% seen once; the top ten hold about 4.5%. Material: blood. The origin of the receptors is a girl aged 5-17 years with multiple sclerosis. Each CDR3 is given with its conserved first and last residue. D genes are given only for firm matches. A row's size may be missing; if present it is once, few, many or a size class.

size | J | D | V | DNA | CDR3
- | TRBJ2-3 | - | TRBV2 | TGTGCCAGCAACAAGGGGCAGATAATAGTGGATACGCAGTATTTT | CASNKGQIIVDTQYF
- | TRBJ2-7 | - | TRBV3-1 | TGTGCCAGCAGCCGAGGGGGCGCGGGGGAGCAGTACTTC | CASSRGGAGEQYF
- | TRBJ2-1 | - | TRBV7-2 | TGTGCCAGCAGCCCACGGAGGGGGAGCAACAATGAGCAGTTCTTC | CASSPRRGSNNEQFF
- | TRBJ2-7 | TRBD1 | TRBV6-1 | TGTGCCAGCAGCCCGGACAGGGTTCCGGCTTACGAGCAGTACTTC | CASSPDRVPAYEQYF
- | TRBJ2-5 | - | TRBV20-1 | TGCAGTGCTAGCACGCGAGGGACTGCCCAAGAGACCCAGTACTTC | CSASTRGTAQETQYF
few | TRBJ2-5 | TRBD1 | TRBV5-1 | TGCGCCAGCAGCTTGGACAGACAGGGGAGGGAGACCCAGTACTTC | CASSLDRQGRETQYF
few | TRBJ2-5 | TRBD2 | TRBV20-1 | TGCAGTGCCGTGAGCGGGATTGTTGAGACCCAGTACTTC | CSAVSGIVETQYF
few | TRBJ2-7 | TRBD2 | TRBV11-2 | TGTGCCAGCAGCATTACTAGCGGGTCCCTCCGTCCCTACGAGCAGTACTTC | CASSITSGSLRPYEQYF
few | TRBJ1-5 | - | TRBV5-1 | TGCGCCAGCAGCTTGCAGGGTGATAGCAATCAGCCCCAGCATTTT | CASSLQGDSNQPQHF
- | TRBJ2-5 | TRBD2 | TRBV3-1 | TGTGCCAGCAGCCAAGATCCCCGGGCAGCGGGGCAAACCAAGAGGACCCAGTACTTC | CASSQDPRAAGQTKRTQYF
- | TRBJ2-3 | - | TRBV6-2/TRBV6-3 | TGTGCCAGCAGTTCCAAGACAAGACGCACAGATACGCAGTATTTT | CASSSKTRRTDTQYF
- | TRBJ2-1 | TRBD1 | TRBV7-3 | TGTGCCAGCAGCCCCTGGGCCCAGACAGGGCCATACAATGAGCAGTTCTTC | CASSPWAQTGPYNEQFF
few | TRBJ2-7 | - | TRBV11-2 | TGTGCCAGCAGCCAGACTCGTCTGAACTACGAGCAGTACTTC | CASSQTRLNYEQYF
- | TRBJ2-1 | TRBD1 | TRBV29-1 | TGCAGCGTGCAGCAGACAGGGGGTATTTTCGATGAGCAGTTCTTC | CSVQQTGGIFDEQFF
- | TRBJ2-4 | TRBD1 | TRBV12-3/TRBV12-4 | TGTGCCAGCAGTCCAACAGGGGAAGGGGCCAAAAACATTCAGTACTTC | CASSPTGEGAKNIQYF
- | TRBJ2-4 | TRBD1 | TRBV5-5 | TGTGCCAGCAGCTTCCGGGACAGGGGATACATTCAGTACTTC | CASSFRDRGYIQYF
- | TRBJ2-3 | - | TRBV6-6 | TGTGCCAGCAGTTTGGGACGGCTAAACACAGATACGCAGTATTTT | CASSLGRLNTDTQYF
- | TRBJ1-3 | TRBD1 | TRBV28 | TGTGCCAGCAGTGCTGAACAGGGGAGACTTGGTGGAAACACCATATATTTT | CASSAEQGRLGGNTIYF
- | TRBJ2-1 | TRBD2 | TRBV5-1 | TGCGCCAGCAGCTTTATAGCGGGGGACTACAATGAGCAGTTCTTC | CASSFIAGDYNEQFF
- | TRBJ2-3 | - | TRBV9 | TGTGCCAGCAGCGCATACACAGATACGCAGTATTTT | CASSAYTDTQYF
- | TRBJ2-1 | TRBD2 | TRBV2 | TGTGCCGGCAGTGTCGGACTAGCGGGAGGTGAGCAGTTCTTC | CAGSVGLAGGEQFF
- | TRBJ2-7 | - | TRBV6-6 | TGTGCCAGCAGTCCCGGGGGAAGGAGCGAGCAGTACTTC | CASSPGGRSEQYF
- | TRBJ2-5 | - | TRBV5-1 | TGCGCCAGCAGCTTGAGTAGTTTGGGAGAGACCCAGTACTTC | CASSLSSLGETQYF
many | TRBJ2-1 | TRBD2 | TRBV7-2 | TGTGCCAGCAGCTTAGAGTGGGGGGGAGCCAATGAGCAGTTCTTC | CASSLEWGGANEQFF
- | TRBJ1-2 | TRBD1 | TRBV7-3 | TGTGCCAGCAGCCGAGGGACAGGGGATTACAATCTTGGTTACACCTTC | CASSRGTGDYNLGYTF
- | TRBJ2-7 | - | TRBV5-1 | TGCGCCAGCAGCTTGGCCGCTGGCAACGAGCAGTACTTC | CASSLAAGNEQYF
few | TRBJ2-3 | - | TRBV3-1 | TGTGCCAGCAGCCCCAGAAGACAGGAAGATACGCAGTATTTT | CASSPRRQEDTQYF
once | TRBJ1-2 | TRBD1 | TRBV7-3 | TGTGCCAGCAGCTTAACGCCCCGGGACAGCTTGTTCTTAGCTAACTATGGCTACACCTTC | CASSLTPRDSLFLANYGYTF